The entry below describes one T cell receptor beta chain. Its antigen is as yet unknown. The sample is drawn from a study of T cell responses to AZD1222 COVID-19 vaccine. Whole-study results and caveats: There were mostly white British donors and more females than males, and clonal diversity was possibly underestimated. Baseline testing showed seropositivity in only a handful of AZD1222 recipients. Dominant at 160-218 and 743-854, vaccine-associated CD4 TCRs also spanned spike.

The data were produced by immunoSEQ multiplex PCR, yet TCRdb's version contains in-frame clones alone and is incomplete. The sample carries approximately 68,000 clones, 85% to 90% recorded once. The receptor was isolated from an adult who received the MenACWY meningococcal vaccine as a control. Here the sequenced sample was peripheral blood, taken 28 days after the second dose of the MenACWY control vaccine.

The CDR3 sequence is CASSPGNNQPQHF. The CDR3 region has the DNA TGCGCCAGCAGCCCAGGCAACAATCAGCCCCAGCATTTT. The rearrangement links TRBV5-1 to TRBJ1-5; D gene ambiguous. The CDR3 has 13 amino acids. CDR1 and CDR2 (germline): SGHRS, YFSETQ. Trimming pared 4 bases from V and 3 bases from J, leaving 8 bases between.